These T cell receptor beta chains were read from a single sample in a study of cytomegalovirus exposure and HLA in healthy donors. Using immunoSEQ multiplex PCR, the repertoire was profiled, and TCRdb retains in-frame clones only, with some absent. The table records over 100,000 clones, approximately 90% of them present only once. The sequencing sample was made of PBMCs. The source of these receptors is a woman aged 18-29 years in good health and CMV-seropositive. The CDR3 runs from the conserved cysteine through the conserved F or W. D genes are given only for firm matches. Rows give clone size only sometimes, using once, few, many, or a class for an expanded clone.

v_call: TRBV30; clone_size: NA; d_call: NA; cdr3_length: 13; j_call: TRBJ1-2; cdr3_aa: CAWSSGTPNGYTF; cdr3_nt: TGTGCCTGGAGTAGCGGGACTCCTAATGGCTACACCTTC
v_call: TRBV30; clone_size: NA; d_call: TRBD2; cdr3_length: 14; j_call: TRBJ2-3; cdr3_aa: CAWRTSGNTDTQYF; cdr3_nt: TGTGCCTGGAGAACTAGCGGGAACACAGATACGCAGTATTTT
v_call: TRBV6-1; clone_size: once; d_call: TRBD1; cdr3_length: 15; j_call: TRBJ2-1; cdr3_aa: CASSPKRGRKNEQFF; cdr3_nt: TGTGCCAGCAGTCCTAAAAGGGGGCGCAAGAATGAGCAGTTCTTC
v_call: TRBV7-2; clone_size: NA; d_call: NA; cdr3_length: 13; j_call: TRBJ2-1; cdr3_aa: CASSLTSRDEQFF; cdr3_nt: TGTGCCAGCAGCTTAACGTCCCGGGATGAGCAGTTCTTC
v_call: TRBV18; clone_size: NA; d_call: NA; cdr3_length: 12; j_call: TRBJ1-1; cdr3_aa: CASSQINTEAFF; cdr3_nt: TGTGCCAGCTCACAAATAAACACTGAAGCTTTCTTT
v_call: TRBV9; clone_size: once; d_call: NA; cdr3_length: 12; j_call: TRBJ1-2; cdr3_aa: CASSEGDSGYTF; cdr3_nt: TGTGCCAGCAGCGAAGGGGACTCTGGCTACACCTTC
v_call: TRBV7-2; clone_size: NA; d_call: NA; cdr3_length: 15; j_call: TRBJ2-3; cdr3_aa: CASSFRLGGTDTQYF; cdr3_nt: TGTGCCAGCAGCTTTAGACTCGGGGGCACAGATACGCAGTATTTT
v_call: TRBV6-5; clone_size: NA; d_call: NA; cdr3_length: 15; j_call: TRBJ1-1; cdr3_aa: CASSYRLRGNAEAFF; cdr3_nt: TGTGCCAGCAGTTACCGACTCAGGGGTAACGCTGAAGCTTTCTTT
v_call: TRBV27; clone_size: NA; d_call: TRBD1; cdr3_length: 16; j_call: TRBJ1-4; cdr3_aa: CASSLIFGQDNEKLFF; cdr3_nt: TGTGCCAGCAGTTTAATCTTTGGACAGGATAATGAAAAACTGTTTTTT
v_call: TRBV19; clone_size: NA; d_call: TRBD1; cdr3_length: 15; j_call: TRBJ2-1; cdr3_aa: CASSSGTGLYNEQFF; cdr3_nt: TGTGCCAGTAGTTCCGGGACAGGCTTATACAATGAGCAGTTCTTC
v_call: TRBV15; clone_size: NA; d_call: NA; cdr3_length: 12; j_call: TRBJ1-6; cdr3_aa: CATMSGNSPLHF; cdr3_nt: TGTGCCACCATGTCAGGTAATTCACCCCTCCACTTT
v_call: TRBV11-2; clone_size: once; d_call: TRBD1; cdr3_length: 16; j_call: TRBJ2-7; cdr3_aa: CASSPLLPGGGYEQYF; cdr3_nt: TGTGCCAGCAGCCCCCTCCTCCCAGGGGGCGGGTACGAGCAGTACTTC
v_call: TRBV19; clone_size: once; d_call: TRBD2; cdr3_length: 15; j_call: TRBJ2-7; cdr3_aa: CASSISLAVTYEQYF; cdr3_nt: TGTGCCAGTAGTATATCGCTAGCGGTGACGTACGAGCAGTACTTC
v_call: TRBV6-5; clone_size: few; d_call: TRBD1; cdr3_length: 15; j_call: TRBJ2-3; cdr3_aa: CASSYRDRGLDTQYF; cdr3_nt: TGTGCCAGCAGTTACCGGGACAGGGGACTTGATACGCAGTATTTT
v_call: TRBV4-1; clone_size: NA; d_call: NA; cdr3_length: 15; j_call: TRBJ2-5; cdr3_aa: CASSQVRGGQETQYF; cdr3_nt: TGCGCCAGCAGCCAAGTCCGTGGAGGACAAGAGACCCAGTACTTC
v_call: TRBV30; clone_size: NA; d_call: TRBD1; cdr3_length: 14; j_call: TRBJ2-7; cdr3_aa: CAWSMGTGGREQYF; cdr3_nt: TGTGCCTGGAGTATGGGGACAGGGGGTAGAGAGCAGTACTTC
v_call: TRBV5-4; clone_size: NA; d_call: NA; cdr3_length: 16; j_call: TRBJ1-4; cdr3_aa: CASSLVQGTTNEKLFF; cdr3_nt: TGTGCCAGCAGCTTGGTCCAGGGGACAACTAATGAAAAACTGTTTTTT
v_call: TRBV27; clone_size: NA; d_call: NA; cdr3_length: 16; j_call: TRBJ2-3; cdr3_aa: CASSLWAGTRTDTQYF; cdr3_nt: TGTGCCAGCAGTTTATGGGCGGGGACCCGCACAGATACGCAGTATTTT
v_call: TRBV19; clone_size: NA; d_call: TRBD2; cdr3_length: 14; j_call: TRBJ2-2; cdr3_aa: CASIIAGGTGELFF; cdr3_nt: TGTGCCAGTATCATAGCGGGGGGTACCGGGGAGCTGTTTTTT
v_call: TRBV7-2; clone_size: NA; d_call: TRBD2; cdr3_length: 18; j_call: TRBJ2-7; cdr3_aa: CASSLWGLGASGRGEQYF; cdr3_nt: TGTGCCAGCAGCTTATGGGGTCTGGGAGCTAGCGGGAGGGGAGAGCAGTACTTC
v_call: TRBV4-1; clone_size: NA; d_call: TRBD2; cdr3_length: 15; j_call: TRBJ2-7; cdr3_aa: CASSQDILARGEQYF; cdr3_nt: TGCGCCAGCAGCCAAGATATACTAGCGCGGGGCGAGCAGTACTTC
v_call: TRBV11-2; clone_size: NA; d_call: NA; cdr3_length: 15; j_call: TRBJ1-1; cdr3_aa: CASSSSGGENTEAFF; cdr3_nt: TGTGCCAGCAGCTCAAGCGGGGGTGAGAACACTGAAGCTTTCTTT